Listed below are T cell receptor beta chains from one sample, sequenced in a study of blood T cell repertoires in COVID-19. The method was immunoSEQ multiplex PCR; TCRdb's version includes in-frame clones alone and lacks a portion of them. The sample holds a few hundred thousand clones, around 87% seen once. The sequencing input was peripheral blood. These receptor sequences come from a woman in her 50s who had recovered from COVID-19. Both conserved end residues are part of each CDR3. The order of the fields is J gene, V gene, CDR3 protein.

J gene: TRBJ1-2; V gene: TRBV19; CDR3 protein: CASNRGRANYGYTF
J gene: TRBJ2-1; V gene: TRBV6-4; CDR3 protein: CASSPGGESNEQFF
J gene: TRBJ2-1; V gene: TRBV7-2; CDR3 protein: CASSPRQGGYNEQFF
J gene: TRBJ2-7; V gene: TRBV28; CDR3 protein: CASSSPVGGADSYEQYF
J gene: TRBJ1-5; V gene: TRBV4-3; CDR3 protein: CASSRLTGPNQPQHF
J gene: TRBJ2-2; V gene: TRBV6-4; CDR3 protein: CASSPSGGLAAGELFF
J gene: TRBJ2-7; V gene: TRBV4-1; CDR3 protein: CASSQGQGTTYEQYF
J gene: TRBJ2-1; V gene: TRBV19; CDR3 protein: CASSIKSGGLQFF
J gene: TRBJ1-2; V gene: TRBV6-2/TRBV6-3; CDR3 protein: CASSQGKGYTF
J gene: TRBJ1-2; V gene: TRBV24-1; CDR3 protein: CATSDPDRGDYGYTF
J gene: TRBJ2-2; V gene: TRBV4-1; CDR3 protein: CASSQDWGAITGELFF
J gene: TRBJ2-7; V gene: TRBV5-4; CDR3 protein: CASSLQGASYEQYF
J gene: TRBJ2-1; V gene: TRBV19; CDR3 protein: CATQGLAGYNEQFF
J gene: TRBJ1-2; V gene: TRBV7-2; CDR3 protein: CASSFETGGDYGYTF
J gene: TRBJ1-2; V gene: TRBV6-5; CDR3 protein: CASRARDRAYGYTF
J gene: TRBJ1-3; V gene: TRBV7-2; CDR3 protein: CASSSPGNTIYF
J gene: TRBJ1-4; V gene: TRBV7-9; CDR3 protein: CASSLEQGIEKLFF
J gene: TRBJ1-1; V gene: TRBV1; CDR3 protein: CTSKTRDRGQAFF
J gene: TRBJ1-2; V gene: TRBV20-1; CDR3 protein: CSARDPNGYTF
J gene: TRBJ1-6; V gene: TRBV27; CDR3 protein: CASSSTGTGGNSPLHF
J gene: TRBJ2-3; V gene: TRBV30; CDR3 protein: CARTSGGVTDTQYF
J gene: TRBJ2-2; V gene: TRBV3-1/TRBV3-2; CDR3 protein: CASSPRRQGRITGELFF
J gene: TRBJ2-2; V gene: TRBV7-9; CDR3 protein: CASSPRGQGGELFF
J gene: TRBJ1-6; V gene: TRBV4-1; CDR3 protein: CASSSTGNSPLHF
J gene: TRBJ2-7; V gene: TRBV10-2; CDR3 protein: CASSFKRGYEQYF
J gene: TRBJ1-5; V gene: TRBV19; CDR3 protein: CASSIYAGGDQPQHF